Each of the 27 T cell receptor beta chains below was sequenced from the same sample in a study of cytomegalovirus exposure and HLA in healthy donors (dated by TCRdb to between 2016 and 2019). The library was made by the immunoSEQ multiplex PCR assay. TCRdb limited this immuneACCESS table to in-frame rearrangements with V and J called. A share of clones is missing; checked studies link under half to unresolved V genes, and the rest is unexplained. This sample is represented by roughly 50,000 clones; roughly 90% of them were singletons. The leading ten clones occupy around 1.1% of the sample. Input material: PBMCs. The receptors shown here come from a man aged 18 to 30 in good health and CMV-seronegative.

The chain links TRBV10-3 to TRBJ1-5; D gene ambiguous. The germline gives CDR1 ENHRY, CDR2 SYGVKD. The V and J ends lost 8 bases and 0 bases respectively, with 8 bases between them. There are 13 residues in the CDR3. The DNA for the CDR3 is TGTGCCATCGGCCTTGATAGCAATCAGCCCCAGCATTTT. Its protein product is CAIGLDSNQPQHF.

The CDR3 DNA follows: TGTGCCAGCGCGACAGGGTATAGCTATGGCTACACCTTC. Translating it yields CASATGYSYGYTF. The chain couples TRBV6-1 to TRBJ1-2; 7 bases align to TRBD1. The J segment lost 4 bases and the V segment lost 8 bases, leaving 7 bases of the junction unmatched. The CDR3 runs to 13 residues. Per the germline V gene, CDR1 is MNHNS and CDR2 is SASEGT.

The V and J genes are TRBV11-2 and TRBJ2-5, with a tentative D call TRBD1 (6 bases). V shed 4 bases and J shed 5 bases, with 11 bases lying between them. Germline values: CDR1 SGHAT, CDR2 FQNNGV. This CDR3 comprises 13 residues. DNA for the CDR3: TGTGCCAGCAGCTCGGGACAAGCGGAGACCCAGTACTTC. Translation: CASSSGQAETQYF.

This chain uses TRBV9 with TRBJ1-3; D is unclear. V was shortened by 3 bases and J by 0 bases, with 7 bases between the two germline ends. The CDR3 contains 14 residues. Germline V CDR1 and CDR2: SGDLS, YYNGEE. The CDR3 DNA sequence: TGTGCCAGCAGCGGCGGGAGCTCTGGAAACACCATATATTTT. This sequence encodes CASSGGSSGNTIYF.

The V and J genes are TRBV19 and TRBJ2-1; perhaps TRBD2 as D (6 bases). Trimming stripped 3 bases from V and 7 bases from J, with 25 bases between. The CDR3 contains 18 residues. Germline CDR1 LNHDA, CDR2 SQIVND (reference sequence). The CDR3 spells CASSMGTWTTHLRNEQFF. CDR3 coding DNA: TGTGCCAGTAGTATGGGAACTTGGACTACCCATTTGAGGAATGAGCAGTTCTTC.

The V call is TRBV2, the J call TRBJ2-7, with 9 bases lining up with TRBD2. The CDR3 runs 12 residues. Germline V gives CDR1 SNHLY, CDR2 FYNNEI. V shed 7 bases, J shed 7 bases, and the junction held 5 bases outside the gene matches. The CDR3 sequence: CASIGAGGEQYF. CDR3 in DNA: TGTGCCAGCATAGGAGCGGGAGGTGAGCAGTACTTC.

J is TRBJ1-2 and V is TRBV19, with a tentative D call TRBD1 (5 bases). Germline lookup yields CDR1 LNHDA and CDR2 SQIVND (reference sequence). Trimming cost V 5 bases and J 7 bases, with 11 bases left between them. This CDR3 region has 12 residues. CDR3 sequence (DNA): TGTGCCAGTAGTCCCGGGACTTCTGGCTACACCTTC. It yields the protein CASSPGTSGYTF.

In DNA form, the CDR3 reads TGTGCCAGCAGCGTAGATGGGGGGGAGGGCACCGGGGAGCTGTTTTTT. This encodes CASSVDGGEGTGELFF. The gene calls are TRBV9 and TRBJ2-2; 7 nucleotides align to TRBD2. Germline V gene sequence: CDR1 SGDLS, CDR2 YYNGEE. V lost 0 bases, J lost 4 bases, and 6 bases stayed unmatched. This CDR3 is 16 amino acids long.

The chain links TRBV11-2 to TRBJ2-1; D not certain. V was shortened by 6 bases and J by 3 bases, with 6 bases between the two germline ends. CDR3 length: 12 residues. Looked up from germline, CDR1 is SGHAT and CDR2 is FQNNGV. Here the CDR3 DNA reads TGTGCCAGCAGGGCGGACTACAATGAGCAGTTCTTC. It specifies CASRADYNEQFF.

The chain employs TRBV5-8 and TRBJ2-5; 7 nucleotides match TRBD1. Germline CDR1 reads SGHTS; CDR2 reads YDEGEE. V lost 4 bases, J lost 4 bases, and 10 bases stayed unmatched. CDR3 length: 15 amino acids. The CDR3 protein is CASSRGQASGETQYF. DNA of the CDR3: TGTGCCAGCAGCAGGGGGCAGGCGTCCGGAGAGACCCAGTACTTC.

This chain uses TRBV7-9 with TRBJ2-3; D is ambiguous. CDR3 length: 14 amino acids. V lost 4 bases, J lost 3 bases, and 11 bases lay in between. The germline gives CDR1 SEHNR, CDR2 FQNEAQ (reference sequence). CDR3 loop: CASSSPVETDTQYF. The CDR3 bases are TGTGCCAGCAGCTCGCCCGTAGAGACAGATACGCAGTATTTT.

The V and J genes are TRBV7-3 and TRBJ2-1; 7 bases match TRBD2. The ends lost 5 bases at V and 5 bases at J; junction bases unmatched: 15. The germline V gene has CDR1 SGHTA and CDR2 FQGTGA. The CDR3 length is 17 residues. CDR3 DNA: TGTGCCAGCAGCGACAAAGGCCCGGCTAGCGGCAACAATGAGCAGTTCTTC. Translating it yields CASSDKGPASGNNEQFF.

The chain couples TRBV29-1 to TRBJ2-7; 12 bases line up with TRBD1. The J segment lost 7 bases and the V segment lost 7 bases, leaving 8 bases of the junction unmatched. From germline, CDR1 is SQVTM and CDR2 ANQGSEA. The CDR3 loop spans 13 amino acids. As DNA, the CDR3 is TGCAGCGGTATGGGACAGGGGGCGGGGGAGCAGTACTTC. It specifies CSGMGQGAGEQYF.

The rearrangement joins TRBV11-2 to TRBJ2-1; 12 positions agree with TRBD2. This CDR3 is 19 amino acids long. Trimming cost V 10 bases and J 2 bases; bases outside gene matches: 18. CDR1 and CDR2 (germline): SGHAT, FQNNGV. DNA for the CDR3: TGTGCCACCCAAATGAGGGCTAGCGGGAGGGCTGGGCCCTACAATGAGCAGTTCTTC. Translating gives CATQMRASGRAGPYNEQFF.

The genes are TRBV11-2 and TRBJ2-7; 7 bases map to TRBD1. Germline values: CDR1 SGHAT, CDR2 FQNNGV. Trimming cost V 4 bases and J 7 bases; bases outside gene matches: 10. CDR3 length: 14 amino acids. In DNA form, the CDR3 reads TGTGCCAGCAGCTACGGACAGGATATCCGTGAGCAGTACTTC. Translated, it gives CASSYGQDIREQYF.

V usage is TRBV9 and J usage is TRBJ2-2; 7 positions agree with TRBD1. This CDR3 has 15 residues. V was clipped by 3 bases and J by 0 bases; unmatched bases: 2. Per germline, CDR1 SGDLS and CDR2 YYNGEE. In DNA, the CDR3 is TGTGCCAGCAGCGCAGGGACAGCGAACACCGGGGAGCTGTTTTTT. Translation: CASSAGTANTGELFF.

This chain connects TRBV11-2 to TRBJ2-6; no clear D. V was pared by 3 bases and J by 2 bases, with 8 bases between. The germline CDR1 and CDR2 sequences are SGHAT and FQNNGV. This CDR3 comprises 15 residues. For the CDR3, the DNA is TGTGCCAGCAGCTTCTCCTCGGCTGGGGCCAACGTCCTGACTTTC. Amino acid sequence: CASSFSSAGANVLTF.

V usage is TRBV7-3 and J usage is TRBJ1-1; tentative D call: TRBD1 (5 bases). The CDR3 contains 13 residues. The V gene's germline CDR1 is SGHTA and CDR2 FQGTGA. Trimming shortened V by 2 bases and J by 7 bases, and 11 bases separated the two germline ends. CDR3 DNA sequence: TGTGCCAGCAGCTTAGATATAGGGGATGAAGCTTTCTTT. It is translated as CASSLDIGDEAFF.

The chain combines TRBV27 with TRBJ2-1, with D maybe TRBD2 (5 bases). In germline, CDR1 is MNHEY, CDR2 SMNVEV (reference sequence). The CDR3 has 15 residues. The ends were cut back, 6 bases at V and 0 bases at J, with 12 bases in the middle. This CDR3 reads CASSTSRGSYNEQFF. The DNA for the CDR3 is TGTGCCAGCAGCACCAGCCGGGGCTCCTACAATGAGCAGTTCTTC.

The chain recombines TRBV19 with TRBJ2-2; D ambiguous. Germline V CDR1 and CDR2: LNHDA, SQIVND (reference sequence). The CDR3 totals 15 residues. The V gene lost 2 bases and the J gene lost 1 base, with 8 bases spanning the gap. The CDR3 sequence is CASSIQALNTGELFF. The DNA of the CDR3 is TGTGCCAGTAGTATACAGGCCCTGAACACCGGGGAGCTGTTTTTT. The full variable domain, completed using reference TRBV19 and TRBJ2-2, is DGGITQSPKYLFRKEGQNVTLSCEQNLNHDAMYWYRQDPGQGLRLIYYSQIVNDFQKGDIAEGYSVSREKKESFPLTVTSAQKNPTAFYLCASSIQALNTGELFFGEGSRLTVL.

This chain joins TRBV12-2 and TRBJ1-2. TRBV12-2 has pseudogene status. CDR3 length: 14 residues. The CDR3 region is CASRHILVRVGYTF. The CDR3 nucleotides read TGTGCAAGTCGCCATATACTAGTTAGGGTAGGCTACACCTTC.

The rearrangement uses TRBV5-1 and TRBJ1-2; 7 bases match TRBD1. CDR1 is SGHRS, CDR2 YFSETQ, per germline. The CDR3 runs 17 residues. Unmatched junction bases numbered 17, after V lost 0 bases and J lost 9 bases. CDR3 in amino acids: CASSLALDEGASSRYTF. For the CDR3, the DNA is TGCGCCAGCAGCTTGGCTCTCGACGAGGGGGCCTCTTCCCGCTACACCTTC.

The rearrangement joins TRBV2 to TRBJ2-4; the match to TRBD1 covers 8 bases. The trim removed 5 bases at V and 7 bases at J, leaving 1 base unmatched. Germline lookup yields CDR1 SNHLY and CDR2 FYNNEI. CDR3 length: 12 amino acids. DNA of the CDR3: TGTGCCAGCAGTAGGACAGGGAACATTCAGTACTTC. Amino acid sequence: CASSRTGNIQYF. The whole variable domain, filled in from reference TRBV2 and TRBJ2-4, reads EPEVTQTPSHQVTQMGQEVILRCVPISNHLYFYWYRQILGQKVEFLVSFYNNEISEKSEIFDDQFSVERPDGSNFTLKIRSTKLEDSAMYFCASSRTGNIQYFGAGTRLSVL.

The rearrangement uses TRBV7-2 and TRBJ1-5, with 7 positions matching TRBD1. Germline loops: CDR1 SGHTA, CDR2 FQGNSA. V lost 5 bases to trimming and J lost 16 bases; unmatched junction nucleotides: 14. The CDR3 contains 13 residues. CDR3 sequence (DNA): TGTGCCAGCAGCCCCGAGGGGGACAGAAGTTTCCATTTT. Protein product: CASSPEGDRSFHF.

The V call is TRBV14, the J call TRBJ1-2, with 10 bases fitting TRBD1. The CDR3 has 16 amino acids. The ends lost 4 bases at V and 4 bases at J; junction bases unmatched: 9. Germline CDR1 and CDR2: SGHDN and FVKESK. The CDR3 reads CASSRTGQGVSYGYTF. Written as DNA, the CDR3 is TGTGCCAGCAGCCGAACAGGACAGGGGGTCAGCTATGGCTACACCTTC.

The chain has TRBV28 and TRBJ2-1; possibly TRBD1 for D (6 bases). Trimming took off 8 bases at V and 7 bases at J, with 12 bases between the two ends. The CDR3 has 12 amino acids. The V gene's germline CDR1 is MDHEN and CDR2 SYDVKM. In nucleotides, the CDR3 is TGTGCCAGCTATTCCAGGGGTAATGAGCAGTTCTTC. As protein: CASYSRGNEQFF. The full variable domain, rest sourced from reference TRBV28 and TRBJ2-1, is DVKVTQSSRYLVKRTGEKVFLECVQDMDHENMFWYRQDPGLGLRLIYFSYDVKMKEKGDIPEGYSVSREKKERFSLILESASTNQTSMYLCASYSRGNEQFFGPGTRLTVL.

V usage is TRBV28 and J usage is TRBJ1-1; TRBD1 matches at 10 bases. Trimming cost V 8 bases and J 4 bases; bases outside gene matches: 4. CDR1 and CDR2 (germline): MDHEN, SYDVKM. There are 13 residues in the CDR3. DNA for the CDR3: TGTGCCAGCGAATGGACAGGGGGCACTGAAGCTTTCTTT. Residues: CASEWTGGTEAFF. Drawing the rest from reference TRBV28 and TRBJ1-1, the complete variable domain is DVKVTQSSRYLVKRTGEKVFLECVQDMDHENMFWYRQDPGLGLRLIYFSYDVKMKEKGDIPEGYSVSREKKERFSLILESASTNQTSMYLCASEWTGGTEAFFGQGTRLTVV.